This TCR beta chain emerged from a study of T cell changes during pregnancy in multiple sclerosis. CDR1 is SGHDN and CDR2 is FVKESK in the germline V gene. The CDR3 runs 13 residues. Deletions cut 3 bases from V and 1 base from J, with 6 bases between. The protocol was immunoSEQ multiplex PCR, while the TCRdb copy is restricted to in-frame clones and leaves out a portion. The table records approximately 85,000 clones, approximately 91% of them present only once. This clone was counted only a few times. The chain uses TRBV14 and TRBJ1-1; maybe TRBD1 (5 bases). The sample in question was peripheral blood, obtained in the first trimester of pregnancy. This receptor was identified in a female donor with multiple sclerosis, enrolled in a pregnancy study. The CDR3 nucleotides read TGTGCCAGCAGCCAGGACACGAACACTGAAGCTTTCTTT. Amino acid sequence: CASSQDTNTEAFF.